This paragraph reports one T cell receptor (beta chain). Its specificity is unknown. These data originate in a study of blood T cells in healthy people across ages. Findings of the study overall: Estimated diversity, derived from one million T cells, was regarded as an underestimate.

Primed by a sample-barcoded 5' primer and a J-beta primer mix, a second PCR proceeded for roughly 6 to 12 cycles. Each CDR3 protein gets one entry after TCRdb re-called the 5' RACE reads with MiXCR. The table has 700,000 to 950,000 distinct CDR3 sequences, 58% seen once. PBMCs, at least 7 million per sample, were isolated. Sequences were obtained from blood. This TCR came from a man aged 25 to 40 in good health.

In DNA form, the CDR3 reads TGTGCCAGCAGTTACAAAGTCTCGGGGGCGGATACGCAGTATTTT. Translation gives CASSYKVSGADTQYF. The V and J genes are TRBV6-2 or TRBV6-3 and TRBJ2-3; D might be TRBD1 or TRBD2, each matching 6 bases. Per germline, CDR1 MNHEY and CDR2 SVGEGT. The V end lost 2 bases, the J end lost 6 bases, and 15 bases lay between the germline ends. The CDR3 runs to 15 residues.